This TCR beta chain is from a study of identical twins. Study observations and caveats: Researchers reported weaker excess twin sharing in beta out-of-frame sequences. The study found that models underestimated out-of-frame TCR alpha sharing in monozygotic twins.

In the case of this clonotype: The antigen is unknown. A much larger clone differs by one base, so this may be a read error.

From the 5' RACE reads, TCRdb called clonotypes with MiXCR, one entry per CDR3 protein. The sample lists hundreds of thousands of distinct CDR3 sequences, 11% to 15% occurring once. Germline lookup yields CDR1 SQVTM and CDR2 ANQGSEA. V was pared by 4 bases and J by 0 bases, with 6 bases of the junction left unmatched. CDR3 length: 15 amino acids. The V call is TRBV29-1, the J call TRBJ2-3, with 8 bases matching TRBD1. The sequence was collected from a woman in her late teens or twenties in good health. The sample was memory (CD45RO+) T cells sorted from blood. The CDR3 region has the DNA TGCAGCGTTGGAGGGGACAGGACTAGCACAGATACGCAGTATTTT. Translated, it gives CSVGGDRTSTDTQYF.